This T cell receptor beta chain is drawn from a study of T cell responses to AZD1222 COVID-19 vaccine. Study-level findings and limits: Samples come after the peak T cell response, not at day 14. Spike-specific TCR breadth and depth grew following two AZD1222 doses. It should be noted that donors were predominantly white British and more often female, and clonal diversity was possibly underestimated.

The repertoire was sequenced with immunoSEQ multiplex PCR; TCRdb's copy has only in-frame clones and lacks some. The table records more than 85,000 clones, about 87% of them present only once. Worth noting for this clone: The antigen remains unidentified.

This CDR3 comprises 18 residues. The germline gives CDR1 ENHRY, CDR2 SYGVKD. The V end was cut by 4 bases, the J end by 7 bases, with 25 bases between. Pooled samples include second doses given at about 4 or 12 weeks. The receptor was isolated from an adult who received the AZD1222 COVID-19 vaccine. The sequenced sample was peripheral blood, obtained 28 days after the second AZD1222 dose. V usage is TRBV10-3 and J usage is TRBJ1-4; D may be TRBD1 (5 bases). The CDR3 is CAISGGKDMSSKSEKLFF. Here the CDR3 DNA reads TGTGCCATCAGTGGAGGAAAGGACATGTCGAGCAAAAGTGAAAAACTGTTTTTT.